The clone carrying this T cell receptor beta chain was seen a few times. Germline assignment: CDR1 MNHNS and CDR2 SASEGT. Trimming stripped 4 bases from V and 3 bases from J, with 13 bases between. This CDR3 region has 14 residues. Each patient went into thyroid surgery without having received any treatment. This specimen comes from a study of metastatic and nonmetastatic thyroid tumors. TCRdb reprocessed the PCR reads via MiXCR. The sample lists more than 6,000 clones, around 33% occurring once. The clonotype comes from a female donor with papillary thyroid cancer or a benign thyroid nodule (not recorded which). Some clones in this sample may be carry-over from other donors' samples. The V and J genes are TRBV6-1 and TRBJ2-7; tentative D call: TRBD2 (5 bases). Sequencing was performed on adjacent normal tissue. CDR3 sequence reads: CASSAQTRGYEQYF. In DNA, the CDR3 is TGTGCCAGCAGTGCCCAGACACGGGGCTACGAGCAGTACTTC.